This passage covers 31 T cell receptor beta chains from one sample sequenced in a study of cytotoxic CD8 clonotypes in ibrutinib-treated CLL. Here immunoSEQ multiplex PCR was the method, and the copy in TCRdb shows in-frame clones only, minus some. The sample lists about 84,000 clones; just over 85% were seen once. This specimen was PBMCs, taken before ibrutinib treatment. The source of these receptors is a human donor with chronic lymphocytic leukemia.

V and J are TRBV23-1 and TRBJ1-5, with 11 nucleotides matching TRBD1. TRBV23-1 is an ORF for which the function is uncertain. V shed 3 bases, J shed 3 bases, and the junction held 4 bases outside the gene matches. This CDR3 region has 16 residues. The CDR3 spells CASSQKGQGDNQPQHF. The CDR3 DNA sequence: TGCGCCAGCAGTCAGAAGGGACAGGGGGACAATCAGCCCCAGCATTTT.

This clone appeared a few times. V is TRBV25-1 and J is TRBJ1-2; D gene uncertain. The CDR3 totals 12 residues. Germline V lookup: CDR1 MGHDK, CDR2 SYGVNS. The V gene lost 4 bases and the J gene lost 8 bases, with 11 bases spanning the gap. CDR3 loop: CASSADLGGYTF. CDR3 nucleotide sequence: TGTGCCAGCAGTGCCGACTTAGGGGGCTACACCTTC.

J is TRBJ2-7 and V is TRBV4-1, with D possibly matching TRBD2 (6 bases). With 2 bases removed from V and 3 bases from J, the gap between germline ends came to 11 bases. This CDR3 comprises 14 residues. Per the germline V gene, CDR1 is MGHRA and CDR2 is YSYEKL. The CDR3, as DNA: TGCGCCAGCAGCCAAATCGAGGGACTCTACGAGCAGTACTTC. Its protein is CASSQIEGLYEQYF.

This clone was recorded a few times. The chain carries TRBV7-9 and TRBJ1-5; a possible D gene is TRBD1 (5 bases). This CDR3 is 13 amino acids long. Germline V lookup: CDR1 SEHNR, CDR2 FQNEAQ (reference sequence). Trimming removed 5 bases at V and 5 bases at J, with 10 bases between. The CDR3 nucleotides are TGTGCCAGCAGCCTCTCCAGGGATCAGCCCCAGCATTTT. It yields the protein CASSLSRDQPQHF.

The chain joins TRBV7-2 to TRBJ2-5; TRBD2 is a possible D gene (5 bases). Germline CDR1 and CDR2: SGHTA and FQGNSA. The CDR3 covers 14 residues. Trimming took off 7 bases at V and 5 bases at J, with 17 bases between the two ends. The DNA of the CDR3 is TGTGCCAGCAAGGAGGTTCTAACTGGGGAGACCCAGTACTTC. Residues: CASKEVLTGETQYF.

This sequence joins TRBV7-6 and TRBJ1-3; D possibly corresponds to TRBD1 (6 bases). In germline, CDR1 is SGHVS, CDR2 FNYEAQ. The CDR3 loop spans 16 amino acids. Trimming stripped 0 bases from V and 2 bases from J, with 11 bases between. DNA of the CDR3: TGTGCCAGCAGCTTAGCGTCGGGGGGGCCTGGAAACACCATATATTTT. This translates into CASSLASGGPGNTIYF.

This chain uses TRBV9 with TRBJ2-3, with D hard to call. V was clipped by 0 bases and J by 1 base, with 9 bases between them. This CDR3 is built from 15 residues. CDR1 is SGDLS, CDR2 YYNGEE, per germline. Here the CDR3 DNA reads TGTGCCAGCAGCGTAGAAGGGTGGGGCACAGATACGCAGTATTTT. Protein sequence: CASSVEGWGTDTQYF.

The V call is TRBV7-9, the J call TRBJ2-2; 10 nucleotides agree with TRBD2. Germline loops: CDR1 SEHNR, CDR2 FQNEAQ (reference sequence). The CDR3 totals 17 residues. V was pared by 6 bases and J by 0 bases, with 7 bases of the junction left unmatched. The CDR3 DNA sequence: TGTGCCAGCAGTCCCAAAACTAGCGGGGCGAACACCGGGGAGCTGTTTTTT. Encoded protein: CASSPKTSGANTGELFF.

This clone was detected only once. The CDR3 reads CASSDGTTGSYGYTF. CDR3 DNA sequence: TGTGCCAGCAGTGATGGGACAACGGGGAGTTATGGCTACACCTTC. The chain has TRBV6-1 and TRBJ1-2; the D gene is possibly TRBD1 (6 bases). The CDR3 totals 15 residues. Germline values: CDR1 MNHNS, CDR2 SASEGT. V lost 3 bases to trimming and J lost 5 bases, with 16 bases between them.

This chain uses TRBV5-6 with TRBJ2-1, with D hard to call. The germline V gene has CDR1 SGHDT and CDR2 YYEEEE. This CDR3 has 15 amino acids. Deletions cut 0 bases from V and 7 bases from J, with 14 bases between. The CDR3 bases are TGTGCCAGCAGCTTGGAGTTGGCTAGTAGAAATGAGCAGTTCTTC. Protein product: CASSLELASRNEQFF. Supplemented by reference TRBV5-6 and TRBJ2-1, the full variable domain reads DAGVTQSPTHLIKTRGQQVTLRCSPKSGHDTVSWYQQALGQGPQFIFQYYEEEERQRGNFPDRFSGHQFPNYSSELNVNALLLGDSALYLCASSLELASRNEQFFGPGTRLTVL.

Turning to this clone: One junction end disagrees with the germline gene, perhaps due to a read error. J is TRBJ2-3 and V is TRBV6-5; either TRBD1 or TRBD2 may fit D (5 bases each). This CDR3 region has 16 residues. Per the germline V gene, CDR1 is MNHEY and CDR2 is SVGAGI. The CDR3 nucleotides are TGTGCCAGCAGGTACTCCGGGGACGGGAACACAGATACGCAGTATTTT. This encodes CASRYSGDGNTDTQYF.

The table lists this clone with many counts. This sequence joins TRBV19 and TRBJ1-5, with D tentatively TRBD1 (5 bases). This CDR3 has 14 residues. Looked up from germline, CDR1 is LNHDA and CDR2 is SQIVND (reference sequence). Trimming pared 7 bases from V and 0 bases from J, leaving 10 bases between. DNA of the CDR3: TGTGCCAGTAATACAGGCGATAGCAATCAGCCCCAGCATTTT. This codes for CASNTGDSNQPQHF.

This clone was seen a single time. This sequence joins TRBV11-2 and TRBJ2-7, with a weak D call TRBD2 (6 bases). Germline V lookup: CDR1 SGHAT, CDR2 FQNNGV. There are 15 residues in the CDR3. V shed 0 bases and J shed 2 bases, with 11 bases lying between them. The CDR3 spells CASSLDRRGAYEQYF. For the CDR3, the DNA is TGTGCCAGCAGCTTAGATCGGCGGGGAGCCTACGAGCAGTACTTC.

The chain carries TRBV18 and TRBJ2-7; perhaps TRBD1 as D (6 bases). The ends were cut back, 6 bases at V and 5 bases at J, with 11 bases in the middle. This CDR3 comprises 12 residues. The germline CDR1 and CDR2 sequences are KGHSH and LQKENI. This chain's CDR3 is CASSTQGNEQYF. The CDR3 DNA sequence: TGTGCCAGCTCGACACAGGGAAACGAGCAGTACTTC. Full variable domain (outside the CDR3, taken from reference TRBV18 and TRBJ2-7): NAGVMQNPRHLVRRRGQEARLRCSPMKGHSHVYWYRQLPEEGLKFMVYLQKENIIDESGMPKERFSAEFPKEGPSILRIQQVVRGDSAAYFCASSTQGNEQYFGPGTRLTVT.

The CDR3 loop reads CASSLLAGGADGYTF. CDR3 DNA: TGTGCCAGCAGCTTACTGGCAGGGGGCGCGGATGGCTACACCTTC. V and J are TRBV7-2 and TRBJ1-2; 8 bases align to TRBD1. With V trimmed by 2 bases and J by 6 bases, 8 bases remained unmatched. Looked up from germline, CDR1 is SGHTA and CDR2 is FQGNSA. This CDR3 region has 15 residues.

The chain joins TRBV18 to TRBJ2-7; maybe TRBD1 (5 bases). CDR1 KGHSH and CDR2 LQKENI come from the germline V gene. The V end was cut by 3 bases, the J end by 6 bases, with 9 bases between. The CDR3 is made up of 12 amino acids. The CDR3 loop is CASSPKGVEQYF. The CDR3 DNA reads TGTGCCAGCTCACCTAAAGGGGTCGAGCAGTACTTC.

In DNA form, the CDR3 reads TGCGCCAGCAGTCAATCTCGGAAAGGGGGGGCCTACGAGCAGTACTTC. This translates into CASSQSRKGGAYEQYF. This chain links TRBV23-1 with TRBJ2-7, with D tentatively TRBD2 (7 bases). TRBV23-1 is sorted into the ORF group, with uncertain function. V was trimmed by 0 bases and J by 2 bases, leaving 14 bases between them. This CDR3 is 16 amino acids long.

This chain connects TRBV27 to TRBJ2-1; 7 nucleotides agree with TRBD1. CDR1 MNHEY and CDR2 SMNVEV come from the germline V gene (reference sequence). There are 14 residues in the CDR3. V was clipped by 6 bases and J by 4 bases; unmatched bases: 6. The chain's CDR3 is CASSLTGPYNEQFF. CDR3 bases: TGTGCCAGCAGCTTGACAGGGCCATACAATGAGCAGTTCTTC.

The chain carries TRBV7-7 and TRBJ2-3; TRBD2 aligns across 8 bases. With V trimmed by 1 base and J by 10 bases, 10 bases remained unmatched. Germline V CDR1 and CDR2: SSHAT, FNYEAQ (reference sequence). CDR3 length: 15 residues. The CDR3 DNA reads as TGTGCCAGCAGCTTAGGAGCGGGAGAGGATTCCCCGCAGTATTTT. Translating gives CASSLGAGEDSPQYF. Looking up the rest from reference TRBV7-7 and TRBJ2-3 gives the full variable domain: GAGVSQSPRYKVTKRGQDVTLRCDPISSHATLYWYQQALGQGPEFLTYFNYEAQPDKSGLPSDRFSAERPEGSISTLTIQRTEQRDSAMYRCASSLGAGEDSPQYFGPGTRLTVL.

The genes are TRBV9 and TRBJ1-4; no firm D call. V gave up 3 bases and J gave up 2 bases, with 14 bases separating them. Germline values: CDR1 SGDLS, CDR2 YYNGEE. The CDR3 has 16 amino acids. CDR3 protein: CASSEAVFATNEKLFF. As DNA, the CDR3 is TGTGCCAGCAGCGAGGCCGTCTTTGCGACTAATGAAAAACTGTTTTTT.

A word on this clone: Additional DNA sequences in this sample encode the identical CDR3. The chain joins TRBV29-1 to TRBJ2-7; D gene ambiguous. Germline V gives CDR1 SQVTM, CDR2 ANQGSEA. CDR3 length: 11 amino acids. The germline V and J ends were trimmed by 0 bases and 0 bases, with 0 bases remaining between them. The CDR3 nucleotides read TGCAGCGTTGAAGACTCCTACGAGCAGTACTTC. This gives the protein CSVEDSYEQYF.

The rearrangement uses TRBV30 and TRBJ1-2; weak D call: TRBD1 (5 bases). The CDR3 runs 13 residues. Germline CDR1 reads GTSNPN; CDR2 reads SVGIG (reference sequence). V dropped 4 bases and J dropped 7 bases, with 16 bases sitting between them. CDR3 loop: CAWTGLYLGGYTF. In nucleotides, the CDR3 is TGTGCCTGGACGGGGCTCTACCTAGGTGGCTACACCTTC.

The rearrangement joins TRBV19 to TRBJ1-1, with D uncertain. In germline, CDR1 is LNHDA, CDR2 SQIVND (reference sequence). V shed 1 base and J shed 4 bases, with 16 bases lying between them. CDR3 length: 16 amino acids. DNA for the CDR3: TGTGCCAGTAGTATAGGGCAGAGTTTGGTGAGCACTGAAGCTTTCTTT. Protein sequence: CASSIGQSLVSTEAFF.

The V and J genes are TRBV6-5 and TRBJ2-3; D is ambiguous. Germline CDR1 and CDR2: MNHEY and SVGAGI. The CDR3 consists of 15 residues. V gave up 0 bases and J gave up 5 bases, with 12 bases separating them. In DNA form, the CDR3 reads TGTGCCAGCAGTTACTCGAGGACCCACCAAGATACGCAGTATTTT. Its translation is CASSYSRTHQDTQYF.

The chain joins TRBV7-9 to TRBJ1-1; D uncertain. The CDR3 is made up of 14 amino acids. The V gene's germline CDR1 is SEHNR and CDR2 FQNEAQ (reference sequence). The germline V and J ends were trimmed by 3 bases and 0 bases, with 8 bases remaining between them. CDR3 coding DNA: TGTGCCAGCAGCTTTCGGCGGATGAACACTGAAGCTTTCTTT. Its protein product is CASSFRRMNTEAFF.

As DNA, the CDR3 is TGTGCCCCCTCGGGGGGCACTGAAGCTTTCTTT. Translated, it gives CAPSGGTEAFF. This chain links TRBV27 with TRBJ1-1; possible D gene TRBD1, 5 bases. Germline CDR1 is MNHEY and CDR2 is SMNVEV (reference sequence). V lost 11 bases and J 4 bases, leaving 11 bases between the germline ends. The CDR3 loop spans 11 amino acids.

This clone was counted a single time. This chain's CDR3 is CASSIPGANVLTF. The CDR3 coding sequence is TGTGCCAGTAGTATCCCTGGGGCCAACGTCCTGACTTTC. The rearrangement links TRBV19 to TRBJ2-6; D unclear. The CDR3 is made up of 13 amino acids. The V end was cut by 3 bases, the J end by 2 bases, with 2 bases between. Germline CDR1 LNHDA, CDR2 SQIVND (reference sequence).

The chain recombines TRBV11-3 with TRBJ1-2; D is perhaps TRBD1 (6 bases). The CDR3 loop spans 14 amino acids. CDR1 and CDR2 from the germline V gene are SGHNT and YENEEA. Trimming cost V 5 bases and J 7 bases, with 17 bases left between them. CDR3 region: CASSAGYRVGGYTF. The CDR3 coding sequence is TGTGCCAGCAGCGCAGGATACAGGGTCGGTGGCTACACCTTC.

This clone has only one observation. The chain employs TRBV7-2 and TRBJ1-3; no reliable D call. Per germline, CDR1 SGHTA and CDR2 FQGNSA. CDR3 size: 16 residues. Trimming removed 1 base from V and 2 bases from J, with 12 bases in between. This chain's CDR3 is CASSLDWERAGNTIYF. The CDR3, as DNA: TGTGCCAGCAGCTTAGATTGGGAAAGGGCTGGAAACACCATATATTTT.

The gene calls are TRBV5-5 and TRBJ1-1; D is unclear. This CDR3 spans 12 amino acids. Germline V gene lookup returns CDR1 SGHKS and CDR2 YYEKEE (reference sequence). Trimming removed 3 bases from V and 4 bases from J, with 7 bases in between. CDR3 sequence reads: CASSSRLTEAFF. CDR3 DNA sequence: TGTGCCAGCAGCTCACGACTCACTGAAGCTTTCTTT.

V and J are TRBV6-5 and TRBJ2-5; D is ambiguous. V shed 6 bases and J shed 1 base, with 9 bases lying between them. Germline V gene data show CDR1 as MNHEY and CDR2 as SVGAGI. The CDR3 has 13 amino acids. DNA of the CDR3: TGTGCCAGCAGCCCCAGTCTCCAAGAGACCCAGTACTTC. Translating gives CASSPSLQETQYF.